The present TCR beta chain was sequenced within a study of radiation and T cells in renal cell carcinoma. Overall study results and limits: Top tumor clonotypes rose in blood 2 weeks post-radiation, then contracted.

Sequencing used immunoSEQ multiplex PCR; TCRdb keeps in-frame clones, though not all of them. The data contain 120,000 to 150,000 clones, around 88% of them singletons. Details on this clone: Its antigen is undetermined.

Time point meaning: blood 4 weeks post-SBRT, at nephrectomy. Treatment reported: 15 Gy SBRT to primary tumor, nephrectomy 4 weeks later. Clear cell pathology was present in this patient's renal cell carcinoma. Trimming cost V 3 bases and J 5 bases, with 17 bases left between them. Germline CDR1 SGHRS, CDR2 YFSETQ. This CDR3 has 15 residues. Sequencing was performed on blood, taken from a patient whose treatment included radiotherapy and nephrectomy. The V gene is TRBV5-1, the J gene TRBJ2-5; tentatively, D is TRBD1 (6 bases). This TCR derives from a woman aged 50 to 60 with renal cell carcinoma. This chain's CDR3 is CASSSADSGRETQYF. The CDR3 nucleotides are TGCGCCAGCAGCTCAGCGGACAGCGGTCGGGAGACCCAGTACTTC.